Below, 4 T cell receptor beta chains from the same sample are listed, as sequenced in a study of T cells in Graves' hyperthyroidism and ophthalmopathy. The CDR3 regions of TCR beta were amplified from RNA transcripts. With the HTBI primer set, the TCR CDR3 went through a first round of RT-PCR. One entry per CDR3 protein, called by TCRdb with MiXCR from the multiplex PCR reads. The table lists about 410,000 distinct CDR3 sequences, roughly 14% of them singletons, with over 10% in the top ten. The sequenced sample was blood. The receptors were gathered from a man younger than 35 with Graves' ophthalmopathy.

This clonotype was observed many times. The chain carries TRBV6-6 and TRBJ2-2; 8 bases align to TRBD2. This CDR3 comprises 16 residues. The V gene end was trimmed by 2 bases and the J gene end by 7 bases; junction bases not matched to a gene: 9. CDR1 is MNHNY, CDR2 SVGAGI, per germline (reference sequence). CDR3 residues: CASSYMTGGPHGELFF. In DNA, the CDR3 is TGTGCCAGCAGTTACATGACGGGAGGGCCCCACGGGGAGCTGTTTTTT.

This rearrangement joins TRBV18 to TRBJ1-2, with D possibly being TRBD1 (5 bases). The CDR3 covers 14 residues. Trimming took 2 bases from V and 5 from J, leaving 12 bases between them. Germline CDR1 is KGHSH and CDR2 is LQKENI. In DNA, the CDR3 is TGTGCCAGCTCACCAGCCAGGGTGGAATATGGCTACACCTTC. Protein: CASSPARVEYGYTF.

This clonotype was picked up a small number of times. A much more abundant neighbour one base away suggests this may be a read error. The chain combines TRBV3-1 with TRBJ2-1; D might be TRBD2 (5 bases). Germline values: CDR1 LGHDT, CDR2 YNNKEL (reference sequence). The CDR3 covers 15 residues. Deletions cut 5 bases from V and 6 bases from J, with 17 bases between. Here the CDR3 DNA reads TGTGCCAGCAGCAGACTAACGGGAATACTCAATGAGCAGTTCTTC. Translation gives CASSRLTGILNEQFF.

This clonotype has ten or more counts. DNA for the CDR3: TGTGCCATCAGTGTTTGGCTAGCGGGGAAAAATGAGCAGTTCTTC. Encoded protein: CAISVWLAGKNEQFF. The chain joins TRBV10-3 to TRBJ2-1; TRBD2 matches at 9 bases. The CDR3 sequence is 15 residues long. The trim removed 4 bases at V and 7 bases at J, leaving 8 bases unmatched. Germline loops: CDR1 ENHRY, CDR2 SYGVKD.